Shown below are 22 T cell receptor beta chains from a single sample sequenced in a study of blood T cell repertoires in COVID-19. Here immunoSEQ multiplex PCR was the method, and the copy in TCRdb shows in-frame clones only, minus some. The table shows approximately 200,000 clones, with about 93% occurring only once. What was sequenced was peripheral blood. Receptors originate from a man aged 25-45 years with COVID-19, enrolled during active disease.

V gene TRBV4-1 combines with J gene TRBJ1-1; TRBD1 is a possible D gene (6 bases). Trimming took 2 bases from V and 3 from J, leaving 13 bases between them. There are 15 residues in the CDR3. Germline V gives CDR1 MGHRA, CDR2 YSYEKL. The CDR3 nucleotides are TGCGCCAGCAGCCAATTCCAGGACAGATACACTGAAGCTTTCTTT. Its translation is CASSQFQDRYTEAFF.

This sequence joins TRBV6-5 and TRBJ2-1; TRBD2 is a possible D gene (6 bases). Trimming stripped 8 bases from V and 8 bases from J, with 13 bases between. There are 12 residues in the CDR3. CDR1 and CDR2 from the germline V gene are MNHEY and SVGAGI. The CDR3 sequence is CASALGGDEQFF. The DNA of the CDR3 is TGTGCCAGCGCTTTGGGGGGTGATGAGCAGTTCTTC.

The V gene is TRBV9, the J gene TRBJ1-1, with D unresolved. V shed 0 bases and J shed 4 bases, with 10 bases lying between them. The germline V gene has CDR1 SGDLS and CDR2 YYNGEE. CDR3 length: 14 amino acids. CDR3 in DNA: TGTGCCAGCAGCGTAGCTGAGGGTATCACTGAAGCTTTCTTT. Protein: CASSVAEGITEAFF.

This chain joins TRBV9 and TRBJ1-3; D is ambiguous. V lost 6 bases and J lost 0, with 13 bases in between. Germline V gene sequence: CDR1 SGDLS, CDR2 YYNGEE. The CDR3 consists of 15 residues. DNA for the CDR3: TGTGCCAGCACGAGAGACTGGAACTCTGGAAACACCATATATTTT. Translating it yields CASTRDWNSGNTIYF.

The chain carries TRBV9 and TRBJ1-5; D remains ambiguous. Germline CDR1 reads SGDLS; CDR2 reads YYNGEE. Trimming took off 0 bases at V and 2 bases at J, with 9 bases between the two ends. This CDR3 region has 15 residues. CDR3 region: CASSVGYSGNQPQHF. Here the CDR3 DNA reads TGTGCCAGCAGCGTAGGTTACAGTGGCAATCAGCCCCAGCATTTT.

The chain uses TRBV7-9 and TRBJ1-1; D not certain. This CDR3 comprises 13 residues. With 1 base removed from V and 2 bases from J, the gap between germline ends came to 5 bases. The germline CDR1 and CDR2 sequences are SEHNR and FQNEAQ (reference sequence). This chain's CDR3 is CASSLGSNTEAFF. Here the CDR3 DNA reads TGTGCCAGCAGCTTAGGGAGTAACACTGAAGCTTTCTTT. The full variable domain, with the rest looked up from reference TRBV7-9 and TRBJ1-1, is DTGVSQNPRHKITKRGQNVTFRCDPISEHNRLYWYRQTLGQGPEFLTYFQNEAQLEKSRLLSDRFSAERPKGSFSTLEIQRTEQGDSAMYLCASSLGSNTEAFFGQGTRLTVV.

V gene TRBV18 combines with J gene TRBJ1-3, with D hard to call. Deletions cut 6 bases from V and 3 bases from J, with 12 bases between. This CDR3 has 14 amino acids. Germline V gene data show CDR1 as KGHSH and CDR2 as LQKENI. DNA of the CDR3: TGTGCCAGCTCGCTAGACCAGTATGGAAACACCATATATTTT. It yields the protein CASSLDQYGNTIYF.

This rearrangement joins TRBV13 to TRBJ2-7, with TRBD2 as a possible D gene (5 bases). Trimming stripped 4 bases from V and 0 bases from J, with 13 bases between. CDR3 length: 15 amino acids. Germline CDR1 is PRHDT and CDR2 is FYEKMQ (reference sequence). The CDR3 region is CASSSPPGSSYEQYF. CDR3 bases: TGTGCCAGCAGCTCCCCCCCGGGGAGCTCCTACGAGCAGTACTTC. Together with reference TRBV13 and TRBJ2-7, the CDR3 gives the full variable domain: AAGVIQSPRHLIKEKRETATLKCYPIPRHDTVYWYQQGPGQDPQFLISFYEKMQSDKGSIPDRFSAQQFSDYHSELNMSSLELGDSALYFCASSSPPGSSYEQYFGPGTRLTVT.

As DNA, the CDR3 is TGTGCCAGCAGTGAAGCGCTCCGGGACACAGGAGGTGGCACAGATACGCAGTATTTT. It yields the protein CASSEALRDTGGGTDTQYF. The V call is TRBV2, the J call TRBJ2-3; D is possibly TRBD1 (6 bases). V was shortened by 0 bases and J by 1 base, with 20 bases between the two germline ends. CDR1 and CDR2 from the germline V gene are SNHLY and FYNNEI. The CDR3 sequence is 19 residues long.

The chain employs TRBV9 and TRBJ2-1, with 7 bases lining up with TRBD1. Losses at the gene ends were 4 bases for V and 5 bases for J; bases not matched to a gene: 12. In germline, CDR1 is SGDLS, CDR2 YYNGEE. The CDR3 has 16 residues. The CDR3 protein is CASSPPDRVINNEQFF. The CDR3 DNA sequence: TGTGCCAGCAGCCCCCCTGACAGGGTAATCAACAATGAGCAGTTCTTC. Filled out from reference TRBV9 and TRBJ2-1, the complete variable domain reads DSGVTQTPKHLITATGQRVTLRCSPRSGDLSVYWYQQSLDQGLQFLIQYYNGEERAKGNILERFSAQQFPDLHSELNLSSLELGDSALYFCASSPPDRVINNEQFFGPGTRLTVL.

This chain joins TRBV5-1 and TRBJ2-1; no firm D call. The V and J ends lost 0 bases and 0 bases respectively, with 7 bases between them. The germline V gene has CDR1 SGHRS and CDR2 YFSETQ. The CDR3 sequence is 15 residues long. This chain's CDR3 is CASSLVGDSYNEQFF. The CDR3, as DNA: TGCGCCAGCAGCTTGGTAGGAGACTCCTACAATGAGCAGTTCTTC.

The CDR3 coding sequence is TGCGCCAGCAGCCGTAGAGGCGGGGATCAGCCCCAGCATTTT. The encoded protein is CASSRRGGDQPQHF. The rearrangement joins TRBV5-1 to TRBJ1-5; no definite D call. The CDR3 is 14 residues long. With 4 bases removed from V and 5 bases from J, the gap between germline ends came to 13 bases. The germline gives CDR1 SGHRS, CDR2 YFSETQ.

J is TRBJ1-6 and V is TRBV20-1, with 9 positions matching TRBD1. This CDR3 has 14 residues. V was clipped by 3 bases and J by 6 bases; unmatched bases: 3. Germline V gives CDR1 DFQATT, CDR2 SNEGSKA (reference sequence). The CDR3 spells CSASLGQGNSPLHF. The CDR3 coding sequence is TGCAGTGCTAGTTTGGGACAGGGTAATTCACCCCTCCACTTT.

In the case of this clone: A read error may account for a junction end that differs from germline. The chain joins TRBV10-1 to TRBJ2-5; D perhaps matches TRBD1 (5 bases). The germline V gene has CDR1 WNHNN and CDR2 SYGVQD (reference sequence). This CDR3 region has 15 residues. As DNA, the CDR3 is TGTGCCAGCAGTGAGTCTGGGGCGACAGAAGAGACCCAGTACTTC. As protein: CASSESGATEETQYF.

This chain joins TRBV25-1 and TRBJ1-2; D is unclear. This CDR3 contains 13 residues. CDR1 MGHDK and CDR2 SYGVNS come from the germline V gene. Trimming stripped 6 bases from V and 4 bases from J, with 12 bases between. The CDR3 DNA follows: TGTGCCAGCAGACTAGACGCCGCCTATGGCTACACCTTC. It yields the protein CASRLDAAYGYTF.

This chain uses TRBV5-1 with TRBJ2-7; weak D call: TRBD2 (7 bases). Germline values: CDR1 SGHRS, CDR2 YFSETQ. The length of the CDR3 is 13 residues. The V end lost 3 bases, the J end lost 3 bases, and 10 bases lay between the germline ends. The CDR3 nucleotides read TGCGCCAGCAGCTGGAGGGGGGGCTACGAGCAGTACTTC. It codes for CASSWRGGYEQYF. The full variable domain, completed using reference TRBV5-1 and TRBJ2-7, is KAGVTQTPRYLIKTRGQQVTLSCSPISGHRSVSWYQQTPGQGLQFLFEYFSETQRNKGNFPGRFSGRQFSNSRSEMNVSTLELGDSALYLCASSWRGGYEQYFGPGTRLTVT.

CDR3 sequence (DNA): TGTGCCAGCAGCTCCGGAGACACTGAAGCTTTCTTT. It specifies CASSSGDTEAFF. The chain uses TRBV13 and TRBJ1-1, with D unresolved. Germline V gives CDR1 PRHDT, CDR2 FYEKMQ (reference sequence). CDR3 size: 12 residues. V lost 4 bases, J lost 3 bases, and 6 bases lay in between.

The rearrangement links TRBV5-4 to TRBJ1-2; 7 positions agree with TRBD1. V lost 2 bases and J lost 4; bases outside the gene matches: 14. CDR3 length: 17 residues. Germline V lookup: CDR1 SGHNT, CDR2 YYREEE (reference sequence). The CDR3 DNA sequence: TGTGCCAGCAGCTTAAACCGAAAGGGGGCGCAGATCTATGGCTACACCTTC. Translated, it gives CASSLNRKGAQIYGYTF.

This clone was seen once. CDR3 DNA sequence: TGTGCCAGCAGCCAAATGGAACTAGCGCCAGATACGCAGTATTTT. Translating it yields CASSQMELAPDTQYF. This sequence joins TRBV14 and TRBJ2-3; 7 bases align to TRBD2. Germline trimming cut 2 bases from V and 4 bases from J; bases unmatched to any gene: 6. This CDR3 has 15 residues. In germline, CDR1 is SGHDN, CDR2 FVKESK.

The CDR3 DNA follows: TGTGCCAGCTCCCGGGACAGGGTCTCCGAGCAGTACTTC. Its protein product is CASSRDRVSEQYF. The rearrangement uses TRBV11-3 and TRBJ2-7; 9 positions match TRBD1. Per the germline V gene, CDR1 is SGHNT and CDR2 is YENEEA. The V gene end was trimmed by 8 bases and the J gene end by 6 bases; junction bases not matched to a gene: 8. CDR3 size: 13 residues.

In nucleotides, the CDR3 is TGCGCCAGCAGCCACCCGGCTCTACGGGGGGGTCCAGATACGCAGTATTTT. This gives the protein CASSHPALRGGPDTQYF. The rearrangement uses TRBV4-1 and TRBJ2-3; TRBD2 matches at 8 bases. There are 17 residues in the CDR3. Per the germline V gene, CDR1 is MGHRA and CDR2 is YSYEKL. Trimming removed 3 bases from V and 4 bases from J; junction bases left unmatched: 12.

This clone was seen once. The chain has TRBV13 and TRBJ2-2; 9 bases match TRBD2. CDR1 and CDR2 (germline): PRHDT, FYEKMQ (reference sequence). This CDR3 has 17 amino acids. The ends lost 2 bases at V and 2 bases at J; junction bases unmatched: 6. CDR3 in amino acids: CASSLRRTSDNTGELFF. The CDR3 DNA reads TGTGCCAGCAGCTTACGTCGGACTAGCGATAACACCGGGGAGCTGTTTTTT.